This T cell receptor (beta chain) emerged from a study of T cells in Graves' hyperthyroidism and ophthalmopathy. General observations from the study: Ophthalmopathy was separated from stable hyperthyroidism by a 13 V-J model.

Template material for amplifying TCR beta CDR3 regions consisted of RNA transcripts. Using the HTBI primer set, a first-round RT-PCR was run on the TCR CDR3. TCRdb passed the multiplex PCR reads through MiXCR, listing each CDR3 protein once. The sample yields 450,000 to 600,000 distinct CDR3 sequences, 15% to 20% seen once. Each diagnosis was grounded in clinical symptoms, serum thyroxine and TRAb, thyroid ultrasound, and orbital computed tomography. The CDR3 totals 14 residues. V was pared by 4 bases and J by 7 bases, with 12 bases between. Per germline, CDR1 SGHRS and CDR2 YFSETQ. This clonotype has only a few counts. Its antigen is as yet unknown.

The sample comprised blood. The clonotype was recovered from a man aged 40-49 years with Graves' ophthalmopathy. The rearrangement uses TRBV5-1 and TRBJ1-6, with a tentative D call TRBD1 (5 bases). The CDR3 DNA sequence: TGCGCCAGCAGCCCGGGGACTTCAAATTCACCCCTCCACTTT. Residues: CASSPGTSNSPLHF. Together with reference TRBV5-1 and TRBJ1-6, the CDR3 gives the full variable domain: KAGVTQTPRYLIKTRGQQVTLSCSPISGHRSVSWYQQTPGQGLQFLFEYFSETQRNKGNFPGRFSGRQFSNSRSEMNVSTLELGDSALYLCASSPGTSNSPLHFGNGTRLTVT.